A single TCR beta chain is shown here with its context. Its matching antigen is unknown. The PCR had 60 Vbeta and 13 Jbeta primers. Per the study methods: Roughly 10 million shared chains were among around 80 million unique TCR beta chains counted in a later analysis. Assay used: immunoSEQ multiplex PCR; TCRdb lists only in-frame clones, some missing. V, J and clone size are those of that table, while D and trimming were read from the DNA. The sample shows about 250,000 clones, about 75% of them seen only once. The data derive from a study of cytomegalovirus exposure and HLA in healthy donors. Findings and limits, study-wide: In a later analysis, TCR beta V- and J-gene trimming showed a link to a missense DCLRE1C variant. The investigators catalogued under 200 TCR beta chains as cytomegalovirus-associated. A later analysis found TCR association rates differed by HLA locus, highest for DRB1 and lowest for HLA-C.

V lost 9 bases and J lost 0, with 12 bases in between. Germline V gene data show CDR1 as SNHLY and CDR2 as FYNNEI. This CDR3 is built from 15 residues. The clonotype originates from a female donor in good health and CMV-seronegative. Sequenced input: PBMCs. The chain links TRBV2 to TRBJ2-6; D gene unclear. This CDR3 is CARQLTSSGANVLTF. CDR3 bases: TGTGCCAGACAGCTCACGAGCTCTGGGGCCAACGTCCTGACTTTC.